The source of this T cell receptor beta chain is a study of blood T cells in healthy people across ages. In the study overall: Every two T cells gave about one barcoded beta molecule via template switching.

The CDR3 spans 15 residues. Germline loops: CDR1 LGHNA, CDR2 YSLEER. Primed by a sample-barcoded 5' primer and a J-beta primer mix, a second PCR proceeded for about 7 to 11 cycles. A single record per CDR3 protein comes from TCRdb applying MiXCR to the 5' RACE reads. The sample has under 1,000,000 distinct CDR3 sequences, 30% to 45% seen once. Drawn from each donor were around 10 milliliters of peripheral blood. The source material was blood. The J gene is TRBJ2-7, the V gene TRBV4-3; TRBD2 aligns across 7 bases. The tail of the sequence fits TRBJ2-5 better, so the J call may be wrong. This TCR came from a man younger than 30 in good health. DNA of the CDR3: TGCGCCAGCAGCCAAGAAAGATGGGGAGGGGAGACCCAGTACTTC. This translates into CASSQERWGGETQYF.